This entry concerns a single T cell receptor beta chain. What it binds is unknown. This sample is drawn from a study of cytotoxic CD8 clonotypes in ibrutinib-treated CLL. Overall study context: The taking of response samples occurred after a median roughly 11 months of treatment, with a range of 6 to 36. Study findings and constraints: Sustained-remission and progressing patients were not sampled at matched times. Researchers report that baseline clonality outpaced age-matched healthy donors and tracked circulating CD8+ T-cell counts. At ibrutinib response, clonality increased, and at progression it declined back toward baseline.

TCRdb's copy holds only in-frame clones and misses some; the assay was immunoSEQ multiplex PCR. The sample includes some 23,000 clones, 70% to 75% of them seen just once. The germline V gene encodes CDR1 SGHVS and CDR2 FQNEAQ. The length of the CDR3 is 15 residues. V was shortened by 0 bases and J by 2 bases, with 10 bases between the two germline ends. This clonotype was sampled from a human donor with chronic lymphocytic leukemia. Here the sequenced sample was PBMCs, taken after 12 months of ibrutinib treatment. The rearrangement links TRBV7-8 to TRBJ1-2; tentative D call: TRBD1 (5 bases). CDR3 sequence reads: CASSLALGPNYGYTF. In DNA form, the CDR3 reads TGTGCCAGCAGCTTAGCCCTGGGGCCCAACTATGGCTACACCTTC.